One and the same sample provided the 18 T cell receptor beta chains below, sequenced in a study of shared clonotypes between healthy human individuals. The protocol was immunoSEQ multiplex PCR, while the TCRdb copy is restricted to in-frame clones and leaves out a portion. The profile shows over 850,000 clones, around 78% of them singletons. The sequenced sample was memory CD4+ T cells from PBMCs. As to subset: CD45RA-negative fraction. Receptor source: a man aged 18-30 years in good health. Some clones in this sample may be carry-over from other donors' samples.

The rearrangement uses TRBV6-1 and TRBJ1-2; 7 bases line up with TRBD1. The germline V gene has CDR1 MNHNS and CDR2 SASEGT. With 3 bases clipped from V and 5 bases from J, the junction kept 6 bases outside the gene matches. The length of the CDR3 is 14 residues. CDR3 protein: CASSETGKGYGYTF. CDR3 DNA: TGTGCCAGCAGTGAGACAGGGAAAGGGTATGGCTACACCTTC.

This clone has just one count. This chain uses TRBV30 with TRBJ1-1, with 7 bases identical to TRBD1. The V gene's germline CDR1 is GTSNPN and CDR2 SVGIG (reference sequence). V gave up 4 bases and J gave up 1 base; unmatched junction bases: 3. The CDR3 has 13 amino acids. In DNA form, the CDR3 reads TGTGCCTGGAATAGACAGGGGAACACTGAAGCTTTCTTT. This gives the protein CAWNRQGNTEAFF.

This sequence joins TRBV2 and TRBJ2-7; D not certain. Trimming removed 2 bases at V and 0 bases at J, with 8 bases between. Germline CDR1 and CDR2: SNHLY and FYNNEI. This CDR3 has 14 residues. DNA of the CDR3: TGTGCCAGCAGTGAAAGGCAGATCTCCTACGAGCAGTACTTC. This codes for CASSERQISYEQYF.

The chain recombines TRBV7-9 with TRBJ2-4, with 7 bases matching TRBD1. The germline CDR1 and CDR2 sequences are SEHNR and FQNEAQ (reference sequence). J gave up 1 base and V 5 bases, and 2 bases lay outside the gene matches. This CDR3 is 14 amino acids long. The CDR3 region has the DNA TGTGCCAGCAGCCTACAGGGGGCCAAAAACATTCAGTACTTC. Amino acids: CASSLQGAKNIQYF. The entire variable domain, with the rest obtained from reference TRBV7-9 and TRBJ2-4, is as follows: DTGVSQNPRHKITKRGQNVTFRCDPISEHNRLYWYRQTLGQGPEFLTYFQNEAQLEKSRLLSDRFSAERPKGSFSTLEIQRTEQGDSAMYLCASSLQGAKNIQYFGAGTRLSVL.

For the CDR3, the DNA is TGTGCCAGCAGCCCGCGGGGACTAGCGGCCTTAAAGGGGTACAATGAGCAGTTCTTC. Translation gives CASSPRGLAALKGYNEQFF. This chain links TRBV11-2 with TRBJ2-1; 11 bases map to TRBD2. The V and J ends lost 5 bases and 4 bases, in that order; junction bases with no gene match: 16. The CDR3 has 19 amino acids. Germline lookup yields CDR1 SGHAT and CDR2 FQNNGV.

This chain uses TRBV27 with TRBJ2-7; 12 positions match TRBD2. Germline V gene sequence: CDR1 MNHEY, CDR2 SMNVEV (reference sequence). The V gene end was trimmed by 9 bases and the J gene end by 0 bases; junction bases not matched to a gene: 15. CDR3 length equals 18 residues. DNA for the CDR3: TGTGCCAGTCGGACGCGGACTAGCGGGACCAGGAGCTCCTACGAGCAGTACTTC. Encoded protein: CASRTRTSGTRSSYEQYF.

The chain recombines TRBV13 with TRBJ2-1; 9 bases are shared with TRBD2. CDR1 is PRHDT, CDR2 FYEKMQ, per germline (reference sequence). V lost 5 bases and J lost 3; bases outside the gene matches: 5. The CDR3 spans 15 residues. The DNA of the CDR3 is TGTGCCAGCAGCAGGCGGCGGGAGGGCTACAATGAGCAGTTCTTC. The encoded protein is CASSRRREGYNEQFF. The whole variable domain, remainder taken from reference TRBV13 and TRBJ2-1, is AAGVIQSPRHLIKEKRETATLKCYPIPRHDTVYWYQQGPGQDPQFLISFYEKMQSDKGSIPDRFSAQQFSDYHSELNMSSLELGDSALYFCASSRRREGYNEQFFGPGTRLTVL.

The chain has TRBV6-5 and TRBJ2-7; D may match TRBD1 or TRBD2 (5 bases each). This CDR3 is 13 amino acids long. V lost 6 bases and J lost 9, with 18 bases in between. Germline V gene lookup returns CDR1 MNHEY and CDR2 SVGAGI. In DNA form, the CDR3 reads TGTGCCAGCAGACCCCCCGGGACCTTGGGGCAGTACTTC. It codes for CASRPPGTLGQYF.

V gene TRBV28 combines with J gene TRBJ2-2; 10 nucleotides line up with TRBD2. The CDR3 totals 16 residues. Germline CDR1 reads MDHEN; CDR2 reads SYDVKM. V shed 0 bases and J 9 bases; nucleotides not matched to a gene: 7. CDR3: CASSLWTSGSHRELFF. CDR3 in DNA: TGTGCCAGCAGTTTATGGACTAGCGGGTCTCACCGGGAGCTGTTTTTT.

This clone was counted only a few times. V usage is TRBV30 and J usage is TRBJ1-5; weak D call: TRBD1 (6 bases). The germline V gene encodes CDR1 GTSNPN and CDR2 SVGIG (reference sequence). This CDR3 contains 14 residues. Between the trimmed V and J ends, which lost 2 bases and 3 bases, there was a span of 11 bases. The CDR3 DNA sequence: TGTGCCTGGAGTCGGGGGCCCGACAATCAGCCCCAGCATTTT. Protein sequence: CAWSRGPDNQPQHF.

The chain combines TRBV11-2 with TRBJ1-2, with D hard to call. CDR3 size: 15 residues. Germline lookup yields CDR1 SGHAT and CDR2 FQNNGV. V lost 5 bases to trimming and J lost 0 bases, with 13 bases between them. The CDR3: CASSPLGTANYGYTF. The CDR3 nucleotides are TGTGCCAGCAGCCCCCTTGGCACAGCTAACTATGGCTACACCTTC.

To note about this clone: This specimen includes other DNA sequences encoding the same CDR3. The chain couples TRBV7-2 to TRBJ2-2, with D hard to call. This CDR3 contains 14 residues. The germline V gene encodes CDR1 SGHTA and CDR2 FQGNSA. Trimming removed 2 bases at V and 3 bases at J, with 7 bases between. The CDR3 sequence: CASSLTRDTGELFF. CDR3 coding DNA: TGTGCCAGCAGCTTAACACGGGACACCGGGGAGCTGTTTTTT. The whole variable domain, filled in from reference TRBV7-2 and TRBJ2-2, reads GAGVSQSPSNKVTEKGKDVELRCDPISGHTALYWYRQSLGQGLEFLIYFQGNSAPDKSGLPSDRFSAERTGGSVSTLTIQRTQQEDSAVYLCASSLTRDTGELFFGEGSRLTVL.

The chain uses TRBV30 and TRBJ2-3; D not certain. V shed 0 bases and J shed 4 bases, with 11 bases lying between them. This CDR3 comprises 14 residues. From germline, CDR1 is GTSNPN and CDR2 SVGIG (reference sequence). CDR3 in amino acids: CAWSVALAADTQYF. The CDR3 DNA reads as TGTGCCTGGAGTGTAGCATTAGCAGCAGATACGCAGTATTTT.

The chain has TRBV9 and TRBJ1-2; 8 bases fit TRBD1. Trimming took 3 bases from V and 4 from J; bases not matched to a gene: 17. CDR3 size: 18 residues. Germline assignment: CDR1 SGDLS and CDR2 YYNGEE. CDR3 in DNA: TGTGCCAGCAGCGCCCCCCCCCGACGGACAGGGCCGAGCTATGGCTACACCTTC. This codes for CASSAPPRRTGPSYGYTF.

The chain couples TRBV7-3 to TRBJ2-1, with 9 nucleotides matching TRBD2. The V and J ends lost 4 bases and 8 bases, in that order; junction bases with no gene match: 12. Germline loops: CDR1 SGHTA, CDR2 FQGTGA. This CDR3 has 16 amino acids. CDR3 loop: CASSSGRGGRADEQFF. The CDR3 DNA follows: TGTGCCAGCAGCTCGGGACGGGGCGGGAGGGCAGATGAGCAGTTCTTC.

V usage is TRBV2 and J usage is TRBJ1-4; D not certain. Germline loops: CDR1 SNHLY, CDR2 FYNNEI. The CDR3 spans 13 residues. V lost 4 bases to trimming and J lost 8 bases, with 11 bases between them. The CDR3 loop is CASSVRGGEKLFF. The CDR3 DNA reads as TGTGCCAGCAGTGTTCGGGGAGGAGAAAAACTGTTTTTT.

The chain couples TRBV18 to TRBJ1-3; D possibly corresponds to TRBD1 (5 bases). CDR1 is KGHSH, CDR2 LQKENI, per germline. Between the trimmed V and J ends, which lost 1 base and 3 bases, there was a span of 13 bases. The CDR3 is 16 residues long. CDR3 DNA: TGTGCCAGCTCACCACAAGTTTCAGGGAGTGGAAACACCATATATTTT. Its protein is CASSPQVSGSGNTIYF.

This clone occurred a few times. The chain combines TRBV27 with TRBJ2-5; 8 bases match TRBD2. J lost 2 bases, V lost 5 bases, and 7 bases had no gene match. This CDR3 contains 15 residues. CDR1 and CDR2 from the germline V gene are MNHEY and SMNVEV (reference sequence). Written as DNA, the CDR3 is TGTGCCAGCAGTACCCTTCGGGAGGGACAAGAGACCCAGTACTTC. Translated, it gives CASSTLREGQETQYF.